A selection of T cell receptor beta chains follows, all from one sample in a study of response to subunit inactivated influenza vaccine. TCRdb passed the RT-PCR reads through MiXCR, listing each CDR3 protein once. The table includes about 800,000 distinct CDR3 sequences, 21% detected once. The sample in question was PBMCs from blood, obtained 5 days after vaccination. The source of these receptors is a man aged 45-60 years who received an inactivated influenza vaccine. Each CDR3 is given with its conserved first and last residue. The D gene is left open where the match is weak. A row's size may be missing; if present it is once, few, many or a size class.

clone size: .
D gene: .
V gene: TRBV6-5
J gene: TRBJ1-5
CDR3 protein: CASSYETPGPNQPQHF
CDR3 DNA: TGTGCCAGCAGTTACGAAACCCCGGGACCGAATCAGCCCCAGCATTTT

clone size: few
D gene: TRBD1
V gene: TRBV24-1
J gene: TRBJ2-5
CDR3 protein: CATSDLTGGSETQYF
CDR3 DNA: TGTGCCACCAGTGATTTGACAGGGGGTTCGGAGACCCAGTACTTC

clone size: .
D gene: .
V gene: TRBV20-1
J gene: TRBJ1-2
CDR3 protein: CSARVGGLFYGYTF
CDR3 DNA: TGCAGTGCTAGAGTTGGGGGCCTATTCTATGGCTACACCTTC

clone size: .
D gene: .
V gene: TRBV7-9
J gene: TRBJ2-6
CDR3 protein: CASIYGSGANVLTF
CDR3 DNA: TGTGCCAGCATCTATGGCTCTGGGGCCAACGTCCTGACTTTC

clone size: few
D gene: .
V gene: TRBV7-3
J gene: TRBJ2-3
CDR3 protein: CASSLNSPDTQYF
CDR3 DNA: TGTGCCAGCAGCTTAAATAGCCCAGATACGCAGTATTTT

clone size: .
D gene: TRBD2
V gene: TRBV5-5
J gene: TRBJ2-3
CDR3 protein: CASKQGSGRGRTDTQYF
CDR3 DNA: TGTGCCAGCAAACAGGGTAGCGGGAGAGGGCGCACAGATACGCAGTATTTT

clone size: .
D gene: .
V gene: TRBV6-1
J gene: TRBJ2-5
CDR3 protein: CAHGGGMPQETQYF
CDR3 DNA: TGTGCACACGGAGGGGGTATGCCCCAAGAGACCCAGTACTTC

clone size: few
D gene: .
V gene: TRBV4-2
J gene: TRBJ2-7
CDR3 protein: CASSQEGRKEQYF
CDR3 DNA: TGTGCCAGCAGCCAAGAAGGCCGGAAGGAGCAGTACTTC

clone size: .
D gene: .
V gene: TRBV5-1
J gene: TRBJ2-4
CDR3 protein: CASSSPRGRAPGENIQYF
CDR3 DNA: TGCGCCAGCAGTTCTCCCAGGGGCAGGGCGCCTGGGGAAAACATTCAGTACTTC

clone size: .
D gene: TRBD2
V gene: TRBV20-1
J gene: TRBJ2-3
CDR3 protein: CSARLGLAEDTQYF
CDR3 DNA: TGCAGTGCTAGATTGGGACTAGCGGAGGATACGCAGTATTTT

clone size: few
D gene: .
V gene: TRBV20-1
J gene: TRBJ2-1
CDR3 protein: CSASEPGSSYNEQFF
CDR3 DNA: TGCAGTGCTAGTGAACCGGGAAGCTCCTACAATGAGCAGTTCTTC

clone size: few
D gene: TRBD2
V gene: TRBV10-3
J gene: TRBJ2-3
CDR3 protein: CAISESKGGGRADTQYF
CDR3 DNA: TGTGCCATCAGTGAGTCGAAGGGCGGCGGGAGGGCAGATACGCAGTATTTT

clone size: .
D gene: .
V gene: TRBV20-1
J gene: TRBJ1-4
CDR3 protein: CSARKRLGGGEKLFF
CDR3 DNA: TGCAGTGCTAGAAAACGACTCGGAGGGGGTGAAAAACTGTTTTTT

clone size: few
D gene: .
V gene: TRBV6-5
J gene: TRBJ1-5
CDR3 protein: CASSYTRDGNQPQHF
CDR3 DNA: TGTGCCAGCAGTTATACCAGGGACGGTAATCAGCCCCAGCATTTT